Listed below are T cell receptor beta chains from one sample, sequenced in a study of OX40 agonist ivuxolimab in advanced cancers. Only in-frame clones appear in the TCRdb table, and some are missing; sequencing was by immunoSEQ multiplex PCR. The data show over 85,000 clones, approximately 83% seen once. Source: CD4+ or CD8+ T cells sorted from blood, taken in a trial of the OX40 agonist ivuxolimab. The receptors come from an adult with an advanced solid tumor such as melanoma, head and neck, liver or kidney cancer. Both conserved end residues are part of each CDR3. Fields, in order: D gene, V gene, J gene, clone size, CDR3 DNA, CDR3 protein. A D gene is named only where the DNA matches it firmly. Clone size is shown for a subset of rows, as once, few, many or a class of expanded clone.

TRBD2	TRBV9	TRBJ2-5	.	TGTGCCAGCAGCGCAGGGGGACTAGCGGGAGTGGAGACCCAGTACTTC	CASSAGGLAGVETQYF
.	TRBV18	TRBJ1-1	.	TGTGCCAGCTCACGACAACGGCAGGGGAACACTGAAGCTTTCTTT	CASSRQRQGNTEAFF
TRBD2	TRBV7-6	TRBJ2-1	.	TGTGCCAGCACTTCTAGCGGGAGTGTCTACAATGAGCAGTTCTTC	CASTSSGSVYNEQFF
.	TRBV7-2	TRBJ2-2	.	TGTGCCAGCAGCTTACAGGGCGTAAGGGCCGGGGAGCTGTTTTTT	CASSLQGVRAGELFF
.	TRBV19	TRBJ2-7	few	TGTGCCAGTAGTATCCAACCGGGCGGTGTCTACGAGCAGTACTTC	CASSIQPGGVYEQYF
TRBD1	TRBV19	TRBJ2-2	.	TGTGCCAGTAGTAGGACAGGGTCGAACACCGGGGAGCTGTTTTTT	CASSRTGSNTGELFF
.	TRBV6-5	TRBJ1-2	once	TGTGCCAGCAGCTCGGGACCGAACTATGGCTACACCTTC	CASSSGPNYGYTF
.	TRBV6-1	TRBJ2-7	.	TGTGCCAGCAGTGAACCCGGGACCCCCTACGAGCAGTACTTC	CASSEPGTPYEQYF
.	TRBV11-2	TRBJ2-5	.	TGTGCCAGCAGCTTTAACACAGGTCAAGAGACCCAGTACTTC	CASSFNTGQETQYF
TRBD2	TRBV4-1	TRBJ2-2	.	TGCGCCAGCAGCCCCATACCTAGCGGGAGAGCCGGGGAGCTGTTTTTT	CASSPIPSGRAGELFF
.	TRBV11-2	TRBJ1-1	.	TGTGCCAGCAGCTTAGTGGGACGTAAGACTGAAGCTTTCTTT	CASSLVGRKTEAFF
.	TRBV7-2	TRBJ1-1	once	TGTGCCAGCAGCTTAGCCGAATCGGGGGAAGCTTTCTTT	CASSLAESGEAFF
.	TRBV4-1	TRBJ1-3	.	TGCGCCAGCAGCCAAGAGGGCGGAAACACCATATATTTT	CASSQEGGNTIYF
TRBD1	TRBV6-1	TRBJ1-6	many	TGTGCCAGCCAGGGGACAGACAATTCACCCCTCCACTTT	CASQGTDNSPLHF
.	TRBV19	TRBJ2-4	.	TGTGCCAGTAGTAAAGGTGTGGGGGCAGACATTCAGTACTTC	CASSKGVGADIQYF
TRBD1	TRBV6-5	TRBJ1-1	.	TGTGCCAGCAGTTCCGGGACAGGGATATACAACACTGAAGCTTTCTTT	CASSSGTGIYNTEAFF
.	TRBV30	TRBJ1-3	.	TGTGCCTGGAAAGCTCGGACGGCAGGAAACACCATATATTTT	CAWKARTAGNTIYF
.	TRBV21-1	TRBJ2-7	once	TGTGCCAGCAGCAAAACAGGGGGCTCCTACGAGCAGTACTTC	CASSKTGGSYEQYF
.	TRBV28	TRBJ1-1	.	TGTGCCAGCACCTTAGGGGGGATTGAAGCTTTCTTT	CASTLGGIEAFF
.	TRBV28	TRBJ1-4	.	TGTGCCAGCAGGACGGGCCTCGGCCTTAATGAAAAACTGTTTTTT	CASRTGLGLNEKLFF
.	TRBV7-2	TRBJ2-7	.	TGTGCCAGCAGCTCCACCAGGCACGAGCAGTACTTC	CASSSTRHEQYF
.	TRBV7-3	TRBJ2-2	.	TGTGCCAGCAGCCAATCCGGGCCCACCGGGGAGCTGTTTTTT	CASSQSGPTGELFF
TRBD2	TRBV5-1	TRBJ2-1	.	TGCGCCAGCAGAATAAGGACTAGCGGGAGTTCGTACAATGAGCAGTTCTTC	CASRIRTSGSSYNEQFF
TRBD2	TRBV4-2	TRBJ2-3	.	TGTGCCAGCAGCCAAGATGGAGCGGGAGGGCCAACAGATACGCAGTATTTT	CASSQDGAGGPTDTQYF
.	TRBV19	TRBJ2-1	once	TGTGCCAGTCAGACTTACAATGAGCAGTTCTTC	CASQTYNEQFF
.	TRBV5-4	TRBJ2-1	once	TGTGCCAGCACGCCAGAGGGCAGCAAAATAAACAATGAGCAGTTCTTC	CASTPEGSKINNEQFF
.	TRBV25-1	TRBJ2-5	.	TGTGCCAGCAGTGACGGCGGGGAGTACCAAGAGACCCAGTACTTC	CASSDGGEYQETQYF
.	TRBV11-2	TRBJ1-6	.	TGTGCCAGCAGCCGAGACAGGAGATCACCCCTCCACTTT	CASSRDRRSPLHF
.	TRBV5-5	TRBJ1-1	once	TGTGCCAGCAGCTTGTTTCAGGAGATCGGGACTGAAGCTTTCTTT	CASSLFQEIGTEAFF
.	TRBV5-1	TRBJ2-2	once	TGCGCCAGCAGCATCCAACCGGAGAACACCGGGGAGCTGTTTTTT	CASSIQPENTGELFF
TRBD1	TRBV18	TRBJ2-1	once	TGTGCCAGCTCAGACAGGGGCTCCTACAATGAGCAGTTCTTC	CASSDRGSYNEQFF
.	TRBV2	TRBJ2-3	once	TGTGCCAGCAGTGACGGAAGGGCCAGCCCAGGGTCAGATACGCAGTATTTT	CASSDGRASPGSDTQYF
.	TRBV7-3	TRBJ2-4	many	TGTGCCAGCAGTTTGGGGGCAGGTCTAGCCAAAAACATTCAGTACTTC	CASSLGAGLAKNIQYF
TRBD2	TRBV5-3	TRBJ2-1	few	TGTGCCAGAAGCTTGGGTCTGGCGGGGGTCTGCGCGAGCTCCTACAATGAGCAGTTCTTC	CARSLGLAGVCASSYNEQFF
.	TRBV11-2	TRBJ2-2	.	TGTGCCAGCAGCTCTTTCTTGGGGACCGGGGAGCTGTTTTTT	CASSSFLGTGELFF
.	TRBV7-9	TRBJ1-5	.	TGTGCCAGCAGCTTATCGGTGGGGAATCAGCCCCAGCATTTT	CASSLSVGNQPQHF
.	TRBV7-2	TRBJ1-1	once	TGTGCCAGCAGCTTAGCGGGGACGAACACTGAAGCTTTCTTT	CASSLAGTNTEAFF
.	TRBV5-4	TRBJ2-3	.	TGTGCCAGCAGCTTTCGGAGACTACTTAACACAGATACGCAGTATTTT	CASSFRRLLNTDTQYF
TRBD2	TRBV6-6	TRBJ2-7	.	TGTGCCAGCAGTTACACGGCTAGCGGGGACATCGAGCAGTACTTC	CASSYTASGDIEQYF
.	TRBV5-6	TRBJ2-7	few	TGTGCCAGCAGCAAAGAGTACGAGCAGTACTTC	CASSKEYEQYF
.	TRBV6-5	TRBJ1-5	.	TGTGCCAGCAGTGAAGTATGGGATCAGCCCCAGCATTTT	CASSEVWDQPQHF
.	TRBV27	TRBJ2-1	.	TGTGCCAGCAGCCGGGACGCCACCTCCTACAATGAGCAGTTCTTC	CASSRDATSYNEQFF
.	TRBV7-9	TRBJ1-1	.	TGTGCCAGCAGCTTCACGCGGGTTGGGACTGAAGCTTTCTTT	CASSFTRVGTEAFF
TRBD2	TRBV7-2	TRBJ2-5	.	TGTGCCAGCAGCTTAGGTGCTAGCGGGAGGCCTCGGGGTGAGACCCAGTACTTC	CASSLGASGRPRGETQYF
.	TRBV5-1	TRBJ1-6	.	TGCGCCAGCAGCTCCGGGATTTCTAATTCACCCCTCCACTTT	CASSSGISNSPLHF
.	TRBV6-1	TRBJ2-1	.	TGTGCCAGCAGTGAAGTGGTAGGGACTTACGTAAGCTCCTACAATGAGCAGTTCTTC	CASSEVVGTYVSSYNEQFF
.	TRBV5-4	TRBJ1-2	.	TGTGCCAGCAGCCGAATTGACCGAGCTAACTATGGCTACACCTTC	CASSRIDRANYGYTF
.	TRBV4-3	TRBJ1-3	.	TGCGCCAGCAGCCAAGAGGGGAACAGCCGAAACACCATATATTTT	CASSQEGNSRNTIYF
.	TRBV7-2	TRBJ2-1	.	TGTGCCAGCAGCTTAAGTGGCCTACGGGATGAGCAGTTCTTC	CASSLSGLRDEQFF
.	TRBV5-1	TRBJ1-2	.	TGCGCCAGCAGCCTGGCGCTAGAATCGGCTAACTATGGCTACACCTTC	CASSLALESANYGYTF
TRBD2	TRBV7-2	TRBJ2-5	.	TGTGCCAGCAGCCCCGGGGGGGCTCAAGAGACCCAGTACTTC	CASSPGGAQETQYF
.	TRBV18	TRBJ2-1	.	TGTGCCAGCTCACCAGGGTATGAGCAGTTCTTC	CASSPGYEQFF
.	TRBV18	TRBJ1-1	.	TGTGCCAGCTCACCAAAAACTGAAGCTTTCTTT	CASSPKTEAFF
.	TRBV7-2	TRBJ2-3	.	TGTGCCAGCAGCACTTACACAGATACGCAGTATTTT	CASSTYTDTQYF
.	TRBV6-1	TRBJ1-5	.	TGTGCCAGCAGTGAAAGAACCATGGGGCTCCAGCCCCAGCATTTT	CASSERTMGLQPQHF
TRBD2	TRBV7-2	TRBJ2-7	.	TGTGCCAGCAGCCCGGGACTAGCTTGGGAGCAGTACTTC	CASSPGLAWEQYF
.	TRBV7-3	TRBJ2-1	.	TGTGCCAGCGGCCCGGGGTCTTACAATGAGCAGTTCTTC	CASGPGSYNEQFF
TRBD1	TRBV15	TRBJ1-5	once	TGTGCCACCAGCAGAGATGGGGACAGTAGCAATCAGCCCCAGCATTTT	CATSRDGDSSNQPQHF